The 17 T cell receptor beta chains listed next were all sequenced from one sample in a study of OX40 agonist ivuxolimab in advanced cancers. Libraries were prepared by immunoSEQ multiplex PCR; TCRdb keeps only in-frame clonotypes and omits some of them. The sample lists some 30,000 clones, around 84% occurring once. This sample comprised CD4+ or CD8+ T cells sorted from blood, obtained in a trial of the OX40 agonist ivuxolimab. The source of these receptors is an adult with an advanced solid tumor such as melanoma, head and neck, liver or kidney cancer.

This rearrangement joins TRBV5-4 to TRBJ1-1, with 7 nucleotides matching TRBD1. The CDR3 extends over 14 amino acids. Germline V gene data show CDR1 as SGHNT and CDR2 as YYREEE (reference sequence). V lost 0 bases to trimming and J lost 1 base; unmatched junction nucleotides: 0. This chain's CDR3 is CASSLDRGNTEAFF. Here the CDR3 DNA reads TGTGCCAGCAGCTTGGACAGGGGGAACACTGAAGCTTTCTTT.

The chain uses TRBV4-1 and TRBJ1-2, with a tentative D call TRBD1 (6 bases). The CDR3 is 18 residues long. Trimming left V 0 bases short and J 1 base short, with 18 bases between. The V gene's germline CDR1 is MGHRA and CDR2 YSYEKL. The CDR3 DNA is TGCGCCAGCAGCCAAGATGGGCGCCCCGGGACATTTAACTATGGCTACACCTTC. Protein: CASSQDGRPGTFNYGYTF.

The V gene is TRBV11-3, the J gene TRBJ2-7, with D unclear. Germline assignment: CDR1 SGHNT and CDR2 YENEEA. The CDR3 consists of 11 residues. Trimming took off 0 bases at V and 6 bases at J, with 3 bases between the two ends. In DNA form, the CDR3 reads TGTGCCAGCAGCTTAGAGGGCGAGCAGTACTTC. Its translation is CASSLEGEQYF.

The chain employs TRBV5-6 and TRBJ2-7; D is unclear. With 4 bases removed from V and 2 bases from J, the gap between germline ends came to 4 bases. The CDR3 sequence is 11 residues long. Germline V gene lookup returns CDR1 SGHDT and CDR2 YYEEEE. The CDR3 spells CASSTAYEQYF. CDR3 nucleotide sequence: TGTGCCAGCAGCACGGCCTACGAGCAGTACTTC.

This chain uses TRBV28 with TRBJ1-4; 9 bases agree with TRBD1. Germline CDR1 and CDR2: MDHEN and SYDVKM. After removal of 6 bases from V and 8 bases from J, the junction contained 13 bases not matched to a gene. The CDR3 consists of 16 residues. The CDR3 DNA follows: TGTGCCAGCAGCCTCCACTCGGGACAGGGCCAAGAAAAACTGTTTTTT. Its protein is CASSLHSGQGQEKLFF.

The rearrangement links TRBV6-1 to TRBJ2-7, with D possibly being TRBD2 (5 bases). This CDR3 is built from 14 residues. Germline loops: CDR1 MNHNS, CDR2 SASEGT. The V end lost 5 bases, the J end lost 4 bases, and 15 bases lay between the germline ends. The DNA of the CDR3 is TGTGCCAGCAGTCAGCACGAGGGCTATTACGAGCAGTACTTC. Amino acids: CASSQHEGYYEQYF.

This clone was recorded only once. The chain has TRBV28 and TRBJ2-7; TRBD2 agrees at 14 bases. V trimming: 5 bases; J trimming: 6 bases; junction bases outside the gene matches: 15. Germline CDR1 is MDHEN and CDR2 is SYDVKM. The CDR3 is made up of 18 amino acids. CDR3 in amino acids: CASSPGQRGLAGVSEQYF. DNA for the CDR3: TGTGCCAGCAGTCCAGGACAAAGGGGACTAGCGGGAGTTAGCGAGCAGTACTTC.

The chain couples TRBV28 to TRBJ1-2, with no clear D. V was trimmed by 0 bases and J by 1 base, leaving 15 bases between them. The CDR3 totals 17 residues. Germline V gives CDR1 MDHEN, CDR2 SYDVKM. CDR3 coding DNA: TGTGCCAGCAGTTTATGGCTCAGTGCTCTCAATAACTATGGCTACACCTTC. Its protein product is CASSLWLSALNNYGYTF.

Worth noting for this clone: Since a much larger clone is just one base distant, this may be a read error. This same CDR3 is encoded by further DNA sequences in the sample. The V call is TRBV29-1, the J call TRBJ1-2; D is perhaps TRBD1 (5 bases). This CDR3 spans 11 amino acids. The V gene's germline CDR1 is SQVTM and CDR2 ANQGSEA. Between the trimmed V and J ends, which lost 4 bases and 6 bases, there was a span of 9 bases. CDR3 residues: CSVAGLDGYTF. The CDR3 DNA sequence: TGCAGCGTTGCAGGGCTGGATGGCTACACCTTC.

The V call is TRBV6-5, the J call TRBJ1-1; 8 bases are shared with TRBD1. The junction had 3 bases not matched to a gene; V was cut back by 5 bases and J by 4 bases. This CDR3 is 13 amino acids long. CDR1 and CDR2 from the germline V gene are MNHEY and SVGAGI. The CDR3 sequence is CASSPGQGTEAFF. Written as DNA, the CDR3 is TGTGCCAGCAGTCCCGGACAGGGCACTGAAGCTTTCTTT.

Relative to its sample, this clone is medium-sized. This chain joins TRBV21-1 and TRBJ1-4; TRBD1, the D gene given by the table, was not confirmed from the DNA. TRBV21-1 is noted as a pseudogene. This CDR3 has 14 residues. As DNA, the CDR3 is TGTGCCAGCCGGGGACAGGCCGGAAATGAAAAACTGTTTTTT. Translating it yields CASRGQAGNEKLFF.

The CDR3 DNA reads as TGCGCCAGCAGCCAAGATCTCTGGGGGGCGGGAGGATCTTCGGATGAGCAGTTCTTC. Residues: CASSQDLWGAGGSSDEQFF. The genes are TRBV4-1 and TRBJ2-1, with TRBD2 matching over 8 bases. The CDR3 is 19 residues long. With V trimmed by 0 bases and J by 8 bases, 18 bases remained unmatched. Per the germline V gene, CDR1 is MGHRA and CDR2 is YSYEKL.

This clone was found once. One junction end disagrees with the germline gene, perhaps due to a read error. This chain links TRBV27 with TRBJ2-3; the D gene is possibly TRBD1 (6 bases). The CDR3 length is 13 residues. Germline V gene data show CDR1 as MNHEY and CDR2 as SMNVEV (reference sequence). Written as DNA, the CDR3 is TGTGCCAGCAGGGGACAAAGCATAGATACGCAGTATTTT. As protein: CASRGQSIDTQYF.

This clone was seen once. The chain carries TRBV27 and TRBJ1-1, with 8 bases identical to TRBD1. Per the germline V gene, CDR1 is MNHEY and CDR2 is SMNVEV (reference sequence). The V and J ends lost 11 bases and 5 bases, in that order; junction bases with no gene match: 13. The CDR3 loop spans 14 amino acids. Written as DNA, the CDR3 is TGTGCCCAGGGGGCGAGGAAGGTGGAGACTGAAGCTTTCTTT. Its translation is CAQGARKVETEAFF.

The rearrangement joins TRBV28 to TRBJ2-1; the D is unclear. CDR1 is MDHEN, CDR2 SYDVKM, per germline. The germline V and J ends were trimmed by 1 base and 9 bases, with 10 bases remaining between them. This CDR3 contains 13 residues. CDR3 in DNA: TGTGCCAGCAGTTTATTGATAGCAGGTGAGCAGTTCTTC. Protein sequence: CASSLLIAGEQFF.

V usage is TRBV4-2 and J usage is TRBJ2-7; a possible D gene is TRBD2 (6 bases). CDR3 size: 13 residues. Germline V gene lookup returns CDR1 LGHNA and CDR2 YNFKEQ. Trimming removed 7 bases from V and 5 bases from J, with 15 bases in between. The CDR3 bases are TGTGCCAGCAACAACGGAGGGTTGGACGAGCAGTACTTC. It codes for CASNNGGLDEQYF.

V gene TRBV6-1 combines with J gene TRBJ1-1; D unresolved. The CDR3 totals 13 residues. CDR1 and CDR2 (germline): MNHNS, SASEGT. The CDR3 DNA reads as TGTGCAGGCCGGGAGGCTTCGAACACTGAAGCTTTCTTT. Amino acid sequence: CAGREASNTEAFF.